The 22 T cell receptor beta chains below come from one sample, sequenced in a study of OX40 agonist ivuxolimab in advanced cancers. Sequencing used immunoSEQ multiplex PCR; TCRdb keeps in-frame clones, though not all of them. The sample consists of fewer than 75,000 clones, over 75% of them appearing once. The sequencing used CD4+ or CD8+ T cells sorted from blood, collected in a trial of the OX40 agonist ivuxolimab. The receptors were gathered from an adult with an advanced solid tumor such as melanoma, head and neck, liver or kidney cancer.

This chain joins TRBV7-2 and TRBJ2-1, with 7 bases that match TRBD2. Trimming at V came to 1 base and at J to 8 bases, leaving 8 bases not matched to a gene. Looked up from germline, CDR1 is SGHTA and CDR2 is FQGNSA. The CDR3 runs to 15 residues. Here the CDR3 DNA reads TGTGCCAGCAGCTTAGGGCTGACTAGCCGCGATGAGCAGTTCTTC. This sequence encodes CASSLGLTSRDEQFF. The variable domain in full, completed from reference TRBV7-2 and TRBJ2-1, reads GAGVSQSPSNKVTEKGKDVELRCDPISGHTALYWYRQSLGQGLEFLIYFQGNSAPDKSGLPSDRFSAERTGGSVSTLTIQRTQQEDSAVYLCASSLGLTSRDEQFFGPGTRLTVL.

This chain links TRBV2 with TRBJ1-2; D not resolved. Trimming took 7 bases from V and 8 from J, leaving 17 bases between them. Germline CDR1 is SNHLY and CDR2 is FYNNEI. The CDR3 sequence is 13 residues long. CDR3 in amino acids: CASNLIMGTGYTF. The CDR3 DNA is TGTGCCAGCAATTTGATTATGGGAACGGGCTACACCTTC.

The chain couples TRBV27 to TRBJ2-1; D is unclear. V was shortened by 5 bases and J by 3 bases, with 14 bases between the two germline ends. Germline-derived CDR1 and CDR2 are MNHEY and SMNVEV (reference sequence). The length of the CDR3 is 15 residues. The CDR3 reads CASSPLIGSYNEQFF. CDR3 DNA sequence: TGTGCCAGCAGTCCCCTCATTGGCAGCTACAATGAGCAGTTCTTC.

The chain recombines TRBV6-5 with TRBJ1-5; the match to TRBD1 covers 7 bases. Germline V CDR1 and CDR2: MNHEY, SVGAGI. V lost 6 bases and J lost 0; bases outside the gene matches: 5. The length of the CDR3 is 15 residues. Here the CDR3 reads CASRKGTASNQPQHF. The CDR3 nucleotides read TGTGCCAGCAGGAAGGGGACAGCTAGCAATCAGCCCCAGCATTTT.

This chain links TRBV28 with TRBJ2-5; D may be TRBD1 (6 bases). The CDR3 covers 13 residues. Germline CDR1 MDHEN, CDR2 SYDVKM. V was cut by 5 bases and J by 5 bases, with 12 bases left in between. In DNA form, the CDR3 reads TGTGCCAGCAGTCCCGGACAGTGGGAGACCCAGTACTTC. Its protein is CASSPGQWETQYF.

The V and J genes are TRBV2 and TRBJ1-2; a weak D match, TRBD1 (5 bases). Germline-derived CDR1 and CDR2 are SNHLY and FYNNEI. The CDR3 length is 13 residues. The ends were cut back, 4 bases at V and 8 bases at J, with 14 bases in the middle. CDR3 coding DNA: TGTGCCAGCAGTGCGCTACTGTGGGGCGGCTACACCTTC. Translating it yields CASSALLWGGYTF.

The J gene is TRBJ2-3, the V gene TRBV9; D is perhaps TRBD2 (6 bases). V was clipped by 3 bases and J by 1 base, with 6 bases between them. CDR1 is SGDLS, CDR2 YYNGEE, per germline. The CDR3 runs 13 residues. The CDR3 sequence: CASSGRGTDTQYF. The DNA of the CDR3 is TGTGCCAGCAGCGGGAGGGGCACAGATACGCAGTATTTT.

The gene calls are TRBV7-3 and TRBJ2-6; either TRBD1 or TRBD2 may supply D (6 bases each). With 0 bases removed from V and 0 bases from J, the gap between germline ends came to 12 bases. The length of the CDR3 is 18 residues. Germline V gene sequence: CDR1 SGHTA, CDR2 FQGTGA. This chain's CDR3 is CASSLTGRGLSGANVLTF. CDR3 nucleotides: TGTGCCAGCAGCTTAACCGGTCGGGGGCTCTCTGGGGCCAACGTCCTGACTTTC.

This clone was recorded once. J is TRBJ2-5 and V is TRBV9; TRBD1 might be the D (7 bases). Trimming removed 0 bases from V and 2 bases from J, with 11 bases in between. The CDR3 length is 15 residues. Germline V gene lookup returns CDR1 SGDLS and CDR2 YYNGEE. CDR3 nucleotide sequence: TGTGCCAGCAGCGTAGCGGCAGGGGGGCAAGAGACCCAGTACTTC. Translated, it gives CASSVAAGGQETQYF.

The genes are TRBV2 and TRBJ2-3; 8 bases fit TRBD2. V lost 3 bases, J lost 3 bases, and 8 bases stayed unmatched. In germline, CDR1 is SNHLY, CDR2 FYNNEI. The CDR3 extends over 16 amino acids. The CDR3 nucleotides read TGTGCCAGCAGTGACTCTCCGGGACTAGTGACAGATACGCAGTATTTT. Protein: CASSDSPGLVTDTQYF.

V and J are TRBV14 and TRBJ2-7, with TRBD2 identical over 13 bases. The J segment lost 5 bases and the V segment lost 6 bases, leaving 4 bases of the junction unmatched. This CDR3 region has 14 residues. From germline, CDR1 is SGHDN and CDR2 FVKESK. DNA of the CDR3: TGTGCCAGCAGGCCCGGGACTAGCGGGAACGAGCAGTACTTC. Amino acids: CASRPGTSGNEQYF.

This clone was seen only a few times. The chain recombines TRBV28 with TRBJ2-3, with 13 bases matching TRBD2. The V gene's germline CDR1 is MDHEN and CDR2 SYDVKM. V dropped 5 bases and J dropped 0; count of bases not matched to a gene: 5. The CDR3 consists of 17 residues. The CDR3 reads CASSLTSGGPSTDTQYF. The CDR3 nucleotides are TGTGCCAGCAGTCTGACTAGCGGGGGGCCTAGCACAGATACGCAGTATTTT.

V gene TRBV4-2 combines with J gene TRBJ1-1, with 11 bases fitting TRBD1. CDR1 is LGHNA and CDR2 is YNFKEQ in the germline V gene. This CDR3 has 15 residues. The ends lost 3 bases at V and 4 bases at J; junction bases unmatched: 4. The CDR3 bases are TGTGCCAGCAGCCATACCGGGACAGGGGGCACTGAAGCTTTCTTT. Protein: CASSHTGTGGTEAFF.

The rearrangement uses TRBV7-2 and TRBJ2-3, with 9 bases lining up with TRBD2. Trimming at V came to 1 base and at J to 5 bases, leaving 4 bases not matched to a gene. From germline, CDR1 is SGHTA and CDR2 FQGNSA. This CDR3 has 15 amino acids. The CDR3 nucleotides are TGTGCCAGCAGCTTAGGCGGGGGGGCTCAAGATACGCAGTATTTT. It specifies CASSLGGGAQDTQYF.

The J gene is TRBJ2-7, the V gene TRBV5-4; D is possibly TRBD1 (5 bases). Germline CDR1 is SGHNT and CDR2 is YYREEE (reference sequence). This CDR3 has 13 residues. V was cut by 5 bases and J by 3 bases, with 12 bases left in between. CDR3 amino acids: CASSPTGGYEQYF. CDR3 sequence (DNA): TGTGCCAGCAGTCCCACAGGCGGCTACGAGCAGTACTTC.

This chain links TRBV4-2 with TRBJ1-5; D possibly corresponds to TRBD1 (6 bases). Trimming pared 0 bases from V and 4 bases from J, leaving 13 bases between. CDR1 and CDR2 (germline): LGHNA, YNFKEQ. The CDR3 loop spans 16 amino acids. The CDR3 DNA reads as TGTGCCAGCAGCCAAGATAACCGAGGGGGGAATCAGCCCCAGCATTTT. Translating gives CASSQDNRGGNQPQHF.

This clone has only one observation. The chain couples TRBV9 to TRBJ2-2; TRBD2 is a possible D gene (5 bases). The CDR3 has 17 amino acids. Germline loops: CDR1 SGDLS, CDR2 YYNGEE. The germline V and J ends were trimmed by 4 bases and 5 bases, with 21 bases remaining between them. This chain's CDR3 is CASSPSRGRPGTGELFF. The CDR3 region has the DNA TGTGCCAGCAGCCCCTCTCGCGGGCGGCCAGGTACCGGGGAGCTGTTTTTT.

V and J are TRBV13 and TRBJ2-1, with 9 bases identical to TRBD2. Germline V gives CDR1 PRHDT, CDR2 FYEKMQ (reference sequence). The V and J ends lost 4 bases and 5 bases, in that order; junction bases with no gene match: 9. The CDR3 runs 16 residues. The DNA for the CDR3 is TGTGCCAGCAGCTCAACCGCGGGGGGGCCGCACAATGAGCAGTTCTTC. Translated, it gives CASSSTAGGPHNEQFF.

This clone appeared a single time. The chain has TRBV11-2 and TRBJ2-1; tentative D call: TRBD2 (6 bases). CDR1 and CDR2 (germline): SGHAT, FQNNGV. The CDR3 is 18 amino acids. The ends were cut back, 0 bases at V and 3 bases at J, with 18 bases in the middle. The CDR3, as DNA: TGTGCCAGCAGCTTAGACCCTTATTTGGGGGGTTTCTACAATGAGCAGTTCTTC. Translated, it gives CASSLDPYLGGFYNEQFF. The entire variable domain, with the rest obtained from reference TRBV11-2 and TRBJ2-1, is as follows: EAGVAQSPRYKIIEKRQSVAFWCNPISGHATLYWYQQILGQGPKLLIQFQNNGVVDDSQLPKDRFSAERLKGVDSTLKIQPAKLEDSAVYLCASSLDPYLGGFYNEQFFGPGTRLTVL.

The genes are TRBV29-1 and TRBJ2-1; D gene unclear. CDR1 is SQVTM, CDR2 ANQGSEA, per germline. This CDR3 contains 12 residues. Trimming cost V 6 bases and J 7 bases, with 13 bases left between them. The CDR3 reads CSVWAVGNEQFF. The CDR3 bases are TGCAGCGTGTGGGCAGTGGGGAATGAGCAGTTCTTC.

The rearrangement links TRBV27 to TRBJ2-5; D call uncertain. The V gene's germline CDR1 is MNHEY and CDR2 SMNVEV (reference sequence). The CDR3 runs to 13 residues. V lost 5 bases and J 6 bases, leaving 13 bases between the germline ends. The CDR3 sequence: CASSPPLGKTQYF. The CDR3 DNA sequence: TGTGCCAGCAGTCCCCCTCTAGGAAAGACCCAGTACTTC.

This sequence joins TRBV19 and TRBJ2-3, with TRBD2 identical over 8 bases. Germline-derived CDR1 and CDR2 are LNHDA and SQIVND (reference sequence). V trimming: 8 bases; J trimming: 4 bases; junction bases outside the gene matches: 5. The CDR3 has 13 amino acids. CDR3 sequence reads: CASERGSSDTQYF. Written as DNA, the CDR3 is TGTGCCAGTGAGCGGGGGTCGTCAGATACGCAGTATTTT.